A single sample gave rise to the 29 T cell receptor beta chains below, sequenced in a study of shared clonotypes between healthy human individuals. Some clones are missing from TCRdb's copy, which holds only in-frame ones; the method was immunoSEQ multiplex PCR. The repertoire holds 1.5 million to 2.5 million clones, with about 95% as singletons. Naive CD8 isolation took CD45RO-negative cells positively selected for CCR7 and excluded terminally differentiated effector memory CD45RA+ cells. Sequencing was carried out using naive CD8+ T cells sorted from blood. All receptors come from a man younger than 30 in good health.

This chain uses TRBV4-1 with TRBJ2-2; D is uncertain. Germline-derived CDR1 and CDR2 are MGHRA and YSYEKL. The CDR3 runs to 13 residues. Trimming pared 4 bases from V and 7 bases from J, leaving 10 bases between. CDR3 amino acids: CASSLQRSGELFF. In nucleotides, the CDR3 is TGCGCCAGCAGCCTACAGAGGAGCGGGGAGCTGTTTTTT.

The J gene is TRBJ2-1, the V gene TRBV4-1; TRBD2 matches 9 bases. The CDR3 has 18 residues. The junction had 12 bases not matched to a gene; V was cut back by 4 bases and J by 2 bases. Per germline, CDR1 MGHRA and CDR2 YSYEKL. In DNA form, the CDR3 reads TGCGCCAGCAGCCCAAGAGCCGCCCTAGCGGGACCCTACAATGAGCAGTTCTTC. This encodes CASSPRAALAGPYNEQFF.

Details on this clone: This specimen includes other DNA sequences encoding the same CDR3. This rearrangement joins TRBV30 to TRBJ1-1; D remains ambiguous. Trimming shortened V by 2 bases and J by 5 bases, and 9 bases separated the two germline ends. CDR1 is GTSNPN and CDR2 is SVGIG in the germline V gene (reference sequence). This CDR3 contains 12 residues. CDR3 amino acids: CAWSSGWTEAFF. DNA for the CDR3: TGTGCCTGGAGTTCCGGTTGGACTGAAGCTTTCTTT.

The chain links TRBV11-1 to TRBJ2-1, with 7 bases that match TRBD1. Germline V gives CDR1 SGHAT, CDR2 FQDESV (reference sequence). V lost 4 bases and J lost 0; bases outside the gene matches: 3. This CDR3 has 15 residues. The CDR3 region has the DNA TGTGCCAGCAGCTCTCCAGGGGGCTCCTACAATGAGCAGTTCTTC. Its translation: CASSSPGGSYNEQFF. Combining the CDR3 with reference TRBV11-1 and TRBJ2-1 gives the whole variable domain EAEVAQSPRYKITEKSQAVAFWCDPISGHATLYWYRQILGQGPELLVQFQDESVVDDSQLPKDRFSAERLKGVDSTLKIQPAELGDSAMYLCASSSPGGSYNEQFFGPGTRLTVL.

The DNA of the CDR3 is TGTGCCAGCAGCTTAGAGGGCGGGAGGAACACCGGGGAGCTGTTTTTT. It codes for CASSLEGGRNTGELFF. The chain couples TRBV7-8 to TRBJ2-2, with 7 bases aligning to TRBD2. Germline CDR1 reads SGHVS; CDR2 reads FQNEAQ. Unmatched junction bases numbered 3, after V lost 1 base and J lost 1 base. This CDR3 spans 16 amino acids.

V is TRBV6-6 and J is TRBJ1-6; a possible D gene is TRBD1 (6 bases). This CDR3 region has 14 residues. V was cut by 7 bases and J by 11 bases, with 18 bases left in between. Germline V gives CDR1 MNHNY, CDR2 SVGAGI (reference sequence). This CDR3 reads CASTTEGDWAPLHF. CDR3 sequence (DNA): TGTGCCAGCACCACAGAGGGGGATTGGGCACCCCTCCACTTT.

This rearrangement joins TRBV4-1 to TRBJ1-2, with D possibly matching TRBD1 (6 bases). The CDR3 consists of 15 residues. Per the germline V gene, CDR1 is MGHRA and CDR2 is YSYEKL. Trimming removed 0 bases from V and 4 bases from J, with 12 bases in between. The CDR3 DNA is TGCGCCAGCAGCCAAGATTCAGGGGATGGCTATGGCTACACCTTC. It codes for CASSQDSGDGYGYTF.

The chain joins TRBV27 to TRBJ2-1; TRBD1 matches at 7 bases. This CDR3 has 16 residues. The V and J ends lost 5 bases and 6 bases, in that order; junction bases with no gene match: 13. Germline assignment: CDR1 MNHEY and CDR2 SMNVEV (reference sequence). The CDR3 loop reads CASSLLGGSLANEQFF. DNA of the CDR3: TGTGCCAGCAGTCTTTTAGGGGGCTCGTTGGCCAATGAGCAGTTCTTC.

Concerning this clone itself: In the same sample, other DNA sequences code for this CDR3. The chain employs TRBV13 and TRBJ2-1; 9 bases agree with TRBD1. V lost 4 bases to trimming and J lost 4 bases; unmatched junction nucleotides: 2. The germline V gene encodes CDR1 PRHDT and CDR2 FYEKMQ (reference sequence). The CDR3 consists of 14 residues. CDR3 nucleotides: TGTGCCAGCAGCTCTGGACAGGGGTACAATGAGCAGTTCTTC. This codes for CASSSGQGYNEQFF.

The chain combines TRBV9 with TRBJ1-1; D may be TRBD1 (5 bases). Germline CDR1 and CDR2: SGDLS and YYNGEE. The CDR3 has 14 amino acids. V lost 3 bases, J lost 5 bases, and 14 bases lay in between. CDR3 DNA: TGTGCCAGCAGCGCCCCTGGGGGGACTACTGAAGCTTTCTTT. This codes for CASSAPGGTTEAFF.

The chain uses TRBV28 and TRBJ1-5; D not resolved. The V and J ends lost 5 bases and 3 bases respectively, with 11 bases between them. The CDR3 runs 14 residues. Germline CDR1 MDHEN, CDR2 SYDVKM. CDR3 DNA: TGTGCCAGCAGTCCCCCTTATGACAATCAGCCCCAGCATTTT. This codes for CASSPPYDNQPQHF.

This rearrangement joins TRBV21-1 to TRBJ2-7; TRBD2, as called in the table, went unchecked against the DNA. TRBV21-1 is shown as a pseudogene. The CDR3 runs 15 residues. The CDR3: CASSKFRGGIYEQYF. The DNA for the CDR3 is TGTGCCAGCAGCAAATTCCGGGGAGGAATCTACGAGCAGTACTTC.

The chain couples TRBV11-2 to TRBJ2-7, with 11 bases aligning to TRBD2. V was clipped by 3 bases and J by 3 bases; unmatched bases: 1. Germline CDR1 is SGHAT and CDR2 is FQNNGV. This CDR3 region has 14 residues. The CDR3 DNA sequence: TGTGCCAGCAGCTTTAGCGGGGGGGTCTACGAGCAGTACTTC. Its translation is CASSFSGGVYEQYF.

The chain couples TRBV9 to TRBJ2-1; 12 positions agree with TRBD2. CDR3 length: 15 residues. V shed 3 bases, J shed 6 bases, and the junction held 4 bases outside the gene matches. The germline V gene encodes CDR1 SGDLS and CDR2 YYNGEE. CDR3 loop: CASSDRTSGANEQFF. Written as DNA, the CDR3 is TGTGCCAGCAGCGACCGGACTAGCGGGGCCAATGAGCAGTTCTTC.

The chain employs TRBV21-1 and TRBJ2-7; the table names TRBD2, a call not compared with the DNA. TRBV21-1 is an annotated pseudogene. The CDR3 totals 14 residues. The CDR3 DNA reads TGTGCCAGCAGCTTTGGGGAGCTGGGGGGCGAGCAGTACTTC. Protein: CASSFGELGGEQYF.

Of note for this clone: This may stem from a read error, because a much larger clone lies one nucleotide away. The identical CDR3 is also encoded by other nucleotide sequences in the sample. V usage is TRBV5-6 and J usage is TRBJ2-7, with a weak D call TRBD1 (6 bases). CDR3 length: 13 residues. CDR1 is SGHDT and CDR2 is YYEEEE in the germline V gene. The V end lost 3 bases, the J end lost 1 base, and 8 bases lay between the germline ends. CDR3 DNA sequence: TGTGCCAGCAGCTGGACAGAGTCCTACGAGCAGTACTTC. It yields the protein CASSWTESYEQYF.

V usage is TRBV6-5 and J usage is TRBJ2-3, with TRBD2 matching 9 bases. CDR1 is MNHEY, CDR2 SVGAGI, per germline. The J segment lost 3 bases and the V segment lost 5 bases, leaving 6 bases of the junction unmatched. The CDR3 is 15 residues long. CDR3 residues: CASSTRGGGTDTQYF. As DNA, the CDR3 is TGTGCCAGCAGTACGCGGGGGGGTGGGACAGATACGCAGTATTTT.

The chain carries TRBV7-9 and TRBJ1-4; 9 nucleotides align to TRBD1. CDR3 length equals 17 residues. Losses at the gene ends were 5 bases for V and 7 bases for J; bases not matched to a gene: 14. CDR1 is SEHNR, CDR2 FQNEAQ, per germline (reference sequence). The DNA of the CDR3 is TGTGCCAGCAGCCCCGCAAACAGGGGGCGGGAGGGTGAAAAACTGTTTTTT. This sequence encodes CASSPANRGREGEKLFF.

The genes are TRBV2 and TRBJ1-6; D possibly corresponds to TRBD1 (5 bases). Germline assignment: CDR1 SNHLY and CDR2 FYNNEI. Trimming left V 3 bases short and J 7 bases short, with 10 bases between. The CDR3 loop spans 14 amino acids. DNA of the CDR3: TGTGCCAGCAGTGATTGGGACCTCAATTCACCCCTCCACTTT. Protein sequence: CASSDWDLNSPLHF.

This clone is a singleton in its sample. The rearrangement links TRBV5-1 to TRBJ1-1; D might be TRBD1 (6 bases). CDR3 length equals 15 residues. Germline-derived CDR1 and CDR2 are SGHRS and YFSETQ. Trimming took 4 bases from V and 4 from J, leaving 17 bases between them. The CDR3 region has the DNA TGCGCCAGCAGCACCAACAGGGAATGGGTCACTGAAGCTTTCTTT. This encodes CASSTNREWVTEAFF.

The V and J genes are TRBV28 and TRBJ1-4, with TRBD1 as a possible D gene (6 bases). V lost 7 bases and J lost 7, with 19 bases in between. This CDR3 comprises 15 residues. CDR1 is MDHEN and CDR2 is SYDVKM in the germline V gene. In DNA, the CDR3 is TGTGCCAGCACCCCGGGACGGGAGGGGGGTGAAAAACTGTTTTTT. Translated: CASTPGREGGEKLFF.

The chain is built from TRBV5-4 and TRBJ2-7, with 7 bases aligning to TRBD1. The CDR3 has 13 amino acids. From germline, CDR1 is SGHNT and CDR2 YYREEE (reference sequence). The V and J ends lost 1 base and 8 bases, in that order; junction bases with no gene match: 6. The CDR3 region has the DNA TGTGCCAGCAGCTTGTGGCAGGGGGACCAGCAGTACTTC. This translates into CASSLWQGDQQYF.

V is TRBV7-8 and J is TRBJ1-1; weak D call: TRBD1 (5 bases). V shed 4 bases and J shed 2 bases, with 20 bases lying between them. The CDR3 has 17 amino acids. The germline gives CDR1 SGHVS, CDR2 FQNEAQ. The CDR3 region is CASSSPGGMGTNTEAFF. In DNA form, the CDR3 reads TGTGCCAGCAGCTCCCCCGGGGGGATGGGAACCAACACTGAAGCTTTCTTT.

CDR3 amino acids: CASSLSQLSGYTF. The CDR3 DNA follows: TGTGCCAGCAGTTTGTCACAGTTGAGTGGCTACACCTTC. The chain links TRBV27 to TRBJ1-2; D not resolved. The CDR3 is 13 residues long. CDR1 and CDR2 from the germline V gene are MNHEY and SMNVEV (reference sequence). V was trimmed by 3 bases and J by 7 bases, leaving 12 bases between them.

The chain joins TRBV7-9 to TRBJ2-3, with D unclear. V gave up 1 base and J gave up 2 bases, with 13 bases separating them. This CDR3 comprises 16 residues. Germline V CDR1 and CDR2: SEHNR, FQNEAQ (reference sequence). CDR3 sequence (DNA): TGTGCCAGCAGCTTAGATCTATCCGAGGACACAGATACGCAGTATTTT. Residues: CASSLDLSEDTDTQYF. Full variable domain (missing parts from reference TRBV7-9 and TRBJ2-3): DTGVSQNPRHKITKRGQNVTFRCDPISEHNRLYWYRQTLGQGPEFLTYFQNEAQLEKSRLLSDRFSAERPKGSFSTLEIQRTEQGDSAMYLCASSLDLSEDTDTQYFGPGTRLTVL.

With regard to this clone: A clone one base away is much larger, so this may be a read error. Other DNA variants within this sample encode the same CDR3. This sequence joins TRBV11-2 and TRBJ2-2; weak D call: TRBD1 (6 bases). The V gene's germline CDR1 is SGHAT and CDR2 FQNNGV. This CDR3 is 13 amino acids long. The V and J ends lost 5 bases and 4 bases respectively, with 8 bases between them. The CDR3 nucleotides are TGTGCCAGCAGCCTAGGGGGCACCGGGGAGCTGTTTTTT. Its translation is CASSLGGTGELFF.

Concerning this clone: Other DNA variants within this sample encode the same CDR3. V and J are TRBV6-6 and TRBJ1-1, with D unresolved. The CDR3 runs to 12 residues. The germline V gene encodes CDR1 MNHNY and CDR2 SVGAGI (reference sequence). V was shortened by 3 bases and J by 3 bases, with 5 bases between the two germline ends. The CDR3 protein is CASSYSDTEAFF. The CDR3 nucleotides read TGTGCCAGCAGTTATAGTGACACTGAAGCTTTCTTT.

V is TRBV28 and J is TRBJ2-2; 8 nucleotides line up with TRBD2. CDR3 length: 16 amino acids. V was pared by 2 bases and J by 4 bases, with 6 bases of the junction left unmatched. Germline V gene sequence: CDR1 MDHEN, CDR2 SYDVKM. The CDR3 protein is CASSLAGGGVTGELFF. In nucleotides, the CDR3 is TGTGCCAGCAGTTTAGCGGGGGGCGGCGTCACCGGGGAGCTGTTTTTT.

The chain carries TRBV7-6 and TRBJ2-7; D unclear. Deletions cut 5 bases from V and 0 bases from J, with 11 bases between. The CDR3 runs 14 residues. Per the germline V gene, CDR1 is SGHVS and CDR2 is FNYEAQ. The CDR3 coding sequence is TGTGCCAGCAGCGCCTCACTCGACTCCTACGAGCAGTACTTC. Its protein is CASSASLDSYEQYF.